This TCR beta chain was identified in a study of blood T cell repertoires in COVID-19. About the study: Nucleic acid was either cDNA or gDNA, and it came from T cells, B-cell-depleted T cells, or PBMCs.

This clone was seen just once. The table came from immunoSEQ multiplex PCR; TCRdb's copy has only in-frame clones and leaves some out. Of some 130,000 clones listed, roughly 79% were seen once; the top ten hold roughly 9%. The ends were cut back, 9 bases at V and 7 bases at J, with 14 bases in the middle. The CDR3 sequence is 12 residues long. Germline values: CDR1 SNHLY, CDR2 FYNNEI. The TCR sequence derives from a woman aged 60-75 years with active or convalescent COVID-19. Sequencing used peripheral blood. V and J are TRBV2 and TRBJ2-3; D not resolved. The CDR3 here is CASVELAHTQYF. The CDR3 nucleotides read TGTGCCAGTGTGGAGTTGGCCCATACGCAGTATTTT.